The next 9 T cell receptor beta chains were all read from a single sample in a study of T-cell memory formation after mild COVID-19. TCRdb re-called the 5' RACE reads with MiXCR, one entry per CDR3 protein. The sample includes under 150,000 distinct CDR3 sequences, over 20% of them seen just once. The sequenced sample consisted of PBMCs or a T cell subset sorted from them (not recorded which). Receptor source: a man between 18 and 29 years old who had mild COVID-19 (a few samples of this study predate the infection). Cell type and time point are not known.

The chain links TRBV11-2 to TRBJ1-4; D possibly corresponds to TRBD1 (5 bases). This CDR3 has 15 residues. Per germline, CDR1 SGHAT and CDR2 FQNNGV. Trimming stripped 8 bases from V and 5 bases from J, with 18 bases between. CDR3: CASRVRGAPNEKLFF. The CDR3 DNA is TGTGCCAGCCGGGTACGAGGGGCGCCGAATGAAAAACTGTTTTTT.

J is TRBJ2-3 and V is TRBV5-1, with no clear D. The germline gives CDR1 SGHRS, CDR2 YFSETQ. With 0 bases removed from V and 1 base from J, the gap between germline ends came to 3 bases. The CDR3 has 13 amino acids. CDR3 amino acids: CASSLAGTDTQYF. The CDR3 DNA follows: TGCGCCAGCAGCTTGGCGGGCACAGATACGCAGTATTTT.

This clonotype was recorded once. The chain couples TRBV7-8 to TRBJ2-7; D gene unclear. CDR1 is SGHVS and CDR2 is FQNEAQ in the germline V gene. The CDR3 has 13 residues. Trimming pared 5 bases from V and 6 bases from J, leaving 14 bases between. In DNA, the CDR3 is TGTGCCAGCAGCCTCGGACCGAGCCTCGAGCAGTACTTC. Translating it yields CASSLGPSLEQYF.

This clonotype was recorded a few times. The genes are TRBV11-2 and TRBJ2-1; 10 nucleotides line up with TRBD1. This CDR3 spans 16 amino acids. The J segment lost 5 bases and the V segment lost 1 base, leaving 5 bases of the junction unmatched. CDR1 is SGHAT, CDR2 FQNNGV, per germline. The CDR3, as DNA: TGTGCCAGCAGCTTAGGGGGGACAGGGGCCAACAATGAGCAGTTCTTC. Translation: CASSLGGTGANNEQFF.

This clonotype was observed many times. The rearrangement joins TRBV6-4 to TRBJ2-3; TRBD2 matches at 12 bases. V shed 4 bases, J shed 5 bases, and the junction held 4 bases outside the gene matches. The length of the CDR3 is 15 residues. Germline values: CDR1 MRHNA, CDR2 SNTAGT. DNA of the CDR3: TGTGCCAGCAGTGTACTAGCGGGGGGTGGAGATACGCAGTATTTT. Protein: CASSVLAGGGDTQYF.

By sample share, this clonotype is medium-sized. V and J are TRBV29-1 and TRBJ2-7, with D maybe TRBD1 (6 bases). Germline CDR1 SQVTM, CDR2 ANQGSEA. V was cut by 5 bases and J by 3 bases, with 14 bases left in between. The CDR3 loop spans 13 amino acids. The CDR3, as DNA: TGCAGCGTTCGAGCAGGGGATAGCTACGAGCAGTACTTC. Translated: CSVRAGDSYEQYF.

The chain has TRBV7-2 and TRBJ1-5; D possibly corresponds to TRBD1 (5 bases). CDR3 size: 16 residues. The V end was cut by 0 bases, the J end by 0 bases, with 9 bases between. Germline V gene lookup returns CDR1 SGHTA and CDR2 FQGNSA. The CDR3 bases are TGTGCCAGCAGCTTAGCCGAGGGGTATAGCAATCAGCCCCAGCATTTT. It is translated as CASSLAEGYSNQPQHF.

This clonotype appeared a few times. The chain uses TRBV9 and TRBJ2-2; D is undetermined. The V and J ends lost 4 bases and 3 bases respectively, with 13 bases between them. In germline, CDR1 is SGDLS, CDR2 YYNGEE. This CDR3 comprises 15 residues. The CDR3 is CASSTDAPDTGELFF. The CDR3 bases are TGTGCCAGCAGCACGGACGCTCCAGACACCGGGGAGCTGTTTTTT.

This clonotype was recorded at least ten times. The rearrangement joins TRBV7-8 to TRBJ2-3; 7 bases align to TRBD1. Germline V gene lookup returns CDR1 SGHVS and CDR2 FQNEAQ. The V segment lost 2 bases and the J segment 2 bases; nucleotides outside the gene matches: 22. This CDR3 has 21 amino acids. The CDR3, as DNA: TGTGCCAGCAGCTTACCGATCCCCGGGACGCCCGGGACAGTCTACACAGATACGCAGTATTTT. It codes for CASSLPIPGTPGTVYTDTQYF.